These 23 T cell receptor beta chains share one sample of origin, sequenced in a study of shared clonotypes between healthy human individuals. Some clones are missing from TCRdb's copy, which holds only in-frame ones; the method was immunoSEQ multiplex PCR. In the table there are approximately 740,000 clones, approximately 79% of which are singletons. The sample comprised memory CD4+ T cells sorted from blood. The subset: CD45RA-negative fraction. All receptors derive from a woman younger than 45 in good health.

This clone was recorded a few times. The chain combines TRBV6-5 with TRBJ1-5; D may be TRBD1 (6 bases). The CDR3 spans 14 residues. V was shortened by 7 bases and J by 7 bases, with 17 bases between the two germline ends. Germline-derived CDR1 and CDR2 are MNHEY and SVGAGI. The CDR3 here is CASTEAGAEQPQHF. Here the CDR3 DNA reads TGTGCCAGCACGGAGGCAGGGGCGGAACAGCCCCAGCATTTT.

This clone was observed a few times. This clone may be a read error of a much larger clone one base away. This sample also contains other DNA sequences that code for the same CDR3. This sequence joins TRBV5-1 and TRBJ2-1, with 7 bases that match TRBD2. CDR1 is SGHRS and CDR2 is YFSETQ in the germline V gene. V shed 0 bases, J shed 3 bases, and the junction held 3 bases outside the gene matches. This CDR3 comprises 15 residues. The CDR3: CASSLESSGYNEQFF. The DNA of the CDR3 is TGCGCCAGCAGCTTGGAATCTAGCGGCTACAATGAGCAGTTCTTC. The full variable domain, completed using reference TRBV5-1 and TRBJ2-1, is KAGVTQTPRYLIKTRGQQVTLSCSPISGHRSVSWYQQTPGQGLQFLFEYFSETQRNKGNFPGRFSGRQFSNSRSEMNVSTLELGDSALYLCASSLESSGYNEQFFGPGTRLTVL.

This clone was observed many times. The CDR3 protein is CASSPLADAYNEQFF. The CDR3 coding sequence is TGTGCCAGCAGCCCACTAGCGGACGCCTACAATGAGCAGTTCTTC. V gene TRBV6-5 combines with J gene TRBJ2-1; TRBD2 matches at 8 bases. This CDR3 has 15 amino acids. The ends lost 6 bases at V and 2 bases at J; junction bases unmatched: 6. Germline CDR1 reads MNHEY; CDR2 reads SVGAGI.

The table lists this clone with a count of one. This chain joins TRBV7-6 and TRBJ1-4; TRBD1 matches 7 bases. CDR3 length: 17 amino acids. Trimming at V came to 0 bases and at J to 3 bases, leaving 7 bases not matched to a gene. Looked up from germline, CDR1 is SGHVS and CDR2 is FNYEAQ. DNA of the CDR3: TGTGCCAGCAGCTTAGCGCTCAGGGGGGCGGCTAATGAAAAACTGTTTTTT. This encodes CASSLALRGAANEKLFF.

This sequence joins TRBV7-9 and TRBJ2-3; a possible D gene is TRBD1 (7 bases). From germline, CDR1 is SEHNR and CDR2 FQNEAQ (reference sequence). Trimming left V 5 bases short and J 1 base short, with 19 bases between. CDR3 length equals 17 residues. CDR3 sequence reads: CASSGSRGGGGTDTQYF. As DNA, the CDR3 is TGTGCCAGCAGCGGGTCTCGAGGAGGGGGCGGCACAGATACGCAGTATTTT.

This rearrangement joins TRBV19 to TRBJ2-3; 10 bases match TRBD1. V lost 9 bases, J lost 4 bases, and 7 bases stayed unmatched. The CDR3 sequence is 14 residues long. CDR1 LNHDA and CDR2 SQIVND come from the germline V gene (reference sequence). The DNA of the CDR3 is TGTGCCAGAAATCCGGGACAGGGGCCAGATACGCAGTATTTT. This encodes CARNPGQGPDTQYF.

The chain links TRBV7-8 to TRBJ2-1; the match to TRBD2 covers 7 bases. V lost 7 bases to trimming and J lost 5 bases; unmatched junction nucleotides: 14. CDR3 length equals 16 residues. Germline lookup yields CDR1 SGHVS and CDR2 FQNEAQ. The CDR3 is CASTLRRAGTNNEQFF. As DNA, the CDR3 is TGTGCCAGCACCCTCCGGCGGGCCGGGACTAACAATGAGCAGTTCTTC.

This chain joins TRBV2 and TRBJ2-5; D is ambiguous. CDR3 length equals 13 residues. Germline-derived CDR1 and CDR2 are SNHLY and FYNNEI. Trimming removed 4 bases at V and 4 bases at J, with 10 bases between. DNA for the CDR3: TGTGCCAGCAGTGCTGGGAACGGAGAGACCCAGTACTTC. This encodes CASSAGNGETQYF.

This CDR3 is CASSIDLGGNEQFF. The CDR3 DNA reads TGTGCCAGTAGTATAGATCTGGGGGGCAATGAGCAGTTCTTC. The rearrangement uses TRBV19 and TRBJ2-1; possible D gene TRBD2, 6 bases. Deletions cut 0 bases from V and 6 bases from J, with 9 bases between. This CDR3 has 14 residues. Germline loops: CDR1 LNHDA, CDR2 SQIVND (reference sequence).

The V and J genes are TRBV5-1 and TRBJ2-7, with unresolved D. The germline V and J ends were trimmed by 0 bases and 3 bases, with 10 bases remaining between them. This CDR3 comprises 14 residues. CDR1 and CDR2 from the germline V gene are SGHRS and YFSETQ. CDR3 sequence: CASSLGSGDYEQYF. CDR3 nucleotides: TGCGCCAGCAGCTTGGGGTCAGGAGACTACGAGCAGTACTTC.

Details on this clone: The same CDR3 also results from other DNA sequences found in this sample. J is TRBJ2-7 and V is TRBV28; TRBD1 matches at 7 bases. The CDR3 contains 13 residues. The V segment lost 2 bases and the J segment 4 bases; nucleotides outside the gene matches: 2. The V gene's germline CDR1 is MDHEN and CDR2 SYDVKM. CDR3 nucleotides: TGTGCCAGCAGTTTAACAGGGGCTTACGAGCAGTACTTC. It codes for CASSLTGAYEQYF.

The CDR3 here is CAASEWTGVLGELFF. CDR3 in DNA: TGTGCCGCATCTGAGTGGACAGGGGTACTCGGGGAGCTGTTTTTT. J is TRBJ2-2 and V is TRBV5-8; 9 nucleotides align to TRBD1. This CDR3 spans 15 amino acids. Germline V gives CDR1 SGHTS, CDR2 YDEGEE. Trimming at V came to 10 bases and at J to 7 bases, leaving 14 bases not matched to a gene.

The sample holds one count of this clone. This may come from a read error, since a much larger clone is one base off. The identical CDR3 is also encoded by other nucleotide sequences in the sample. The rearrangement uses TRBV11-2 and TRBJ2-2; D not certain. Germline V CDR1 and CDR2: SGHAT, FQNNGV. The CDR3 covers 12 residues. Between the trimmed V and J ends, which lost 3 bases and 3 bases, there was a span of 2 bases. The CDR3 reads CASSFDTGELFF. The CDR3 region has the DNA TGTGCCAGCAGCTTCGACACCGGGGAGCTGTTTTTT.

Note on this clone: The identical CDR3 is also encoded by other nucleotide sequences in the sample. The chain carries TRBV30 and TRBJ1-5; 7 positions agree with TRBD1. Germline trimming cut 3 bases from V and 2 bases from J; bases unmatched to any gene: 1. CDR1 and CDR2 (germline): GTSNPN, SVGIG (reference sequence). The CDR3 contains 13 residues. The CDR3 spells CAWSGTGNQPQHF. The CDR3 bases are TGTGCCTGGAGCGGGACAGGCAATCAGCCCCAGCATTTT.

J is TRBJ2-5 and V is TRBV7-8, with 8 bases identical to TRBD2. V shed 3 bases, J shed 5 bases, and the junction held 11 bases outside the gene matches. In germline, CDR1 is SGHVS, CDR2 FQNEAQ. The CDR3 consists of 16 residues. CDR3 bases: TGTGCCAGCAGCTTTCGACCGGGACTAGGGGGGGAGACCCAGTACTTC. Amino acids: CASSFRPGLGGETQYF.

The chain employs TRBV5-1 and TRBJ2-2; a weak D match, TRBD1 (6 bases). CDR3 size: 16 residues. The germline V gene has CDR1 SGHRS and CDR2 YFSETQ. Trimming stripped 4 bases from V and 0 bases from J, with 13 bases between. The CDR3 sequence: CASSESRQANTGELFF. DNA for the CDR3: TGCGCCAGCAGCGAATCACGACAGGCGAACACCGGGGAGCTGTTTTTT.

The genes are TRBV19 and TRBJ2-7; D is ambiguous. V was pared by 6 bases and J by 4 bases, with 7 bases between. Germline lookup yields CDR1 LNHDA and CDR2 SQIVND (reference sequence). This CDR3 spans 11 amino acids. This chain's CDR3 is CASSRNYEQYF. CDR3 DNA sequence: TGTGCCAGTAGCCGAAATTACGAGCAGTACTTC.

The rearrangement joins TRBV5-1 to TRBJ2-4; D perhaps matches TRBD2 (5 bases). CDR3 length: 13 residues. Germline CDR1 is SGHRS and CDR2 is YFSETQ. Trimming shortened V by 5 bases and J by 4 bases, and 10 bases separated the two germline ends. CDR3 DNA sequence: TGCGCCAGCAGTGTGGGAGATAAAAACATTCAGTACTTC. As protein: CASSVGDKNIQYF.

The rearrangement links TRBV12-2 to TRBJ2-7; TRBD2, the table's D call, lacks a check against the DNA. TRBV12-2 is labeled a pseudogene. This CDR3 is built from 16 residues. This chain's CDR3 is CASRPGEVTGSYEQYF. CDR3 DNA: TGTGCAAGTCGCCCCGGCGAGGTAACGGGCTCCTACGAGCAGTACTTC.

V and J are TRBV6-4 and TRBJ2-3; 9 positions agree with TRBD1. This CDR3 has 14 amino acids. Germline lookup yields CDR1 MRHNA and CDR2 SNTAGT. V lost 10 bases and J lost 1; bases outside the gene matches: 6. The CDR3: CATARTGGTDTQYF. The CDR3 DNA reads as TGTGCCACCGCCCGGACAGGGGGCACAGATACGCAGTATTTT.

This clone was seen only once. The CDR3 sequence is CASWDGLNTEAFF. In DNA, the CDR3 is TGTGCCAGTTGGGACGGATTGAACACTGAAGCTTTCTTT. The rearrangement joins TRBV6-1 to TRBJ1-1; possibly TRBD1 for D (5 bases). The V end was cut by 9 bases, the J end by 0 bases, with 11 bases between. The CDR3 is 13 amino acids. Germline V gene data show CDR1 as MNHNS and CDR2 as SASEGT.

The chain is built from TRBV6-4 and TRBJ1-2; 9 bases are a match to TRBD1. Unmatched junction bases numbered 2, after V lost 2 bases and J lost 4 bases. The length of the CDR3 is 14 residues. The V gene's germline CDR1 is MRHNA and CDR2 SNTAGT. This CDR3 is CASSDPGQGYGYTF. The DNA for the CDR3 is TGTGCCAGCAGTGACCCGGGACAGGGCTATGGCTACACCTTC.

This chain joins TRBV28 and TRBJ2-1; 8 bases line up with TRBD2. Germline lookup yields CDR1 MDHEN and CDR2 SYDVKM. The CDR3 is 16 residues long. V lost 5 bases to trimming and J lost 8 bases; unmatched junction nucleotides: 14. The CDR3 is CASSAWGSGTHYEQFF. The CDR3 DNA is TGTGCCAGCAGTGCCTGGGGTAGCGGGACGCACTATGAGCAGTTCTTC. The full variable domain, rest sourced from reference TRBV28 and TRBJ2-1, is DVKVTQSSRYLVKRTGEKVFLECVQDMDHENMFWYRQDPGLGLRLIYFSYDVKMKEKGDIPEGYSVSREKKERFSLILESASTNQTSMYLCASSAWGSGTHYEQFFGPGTRLTVL.